Presented here are 20 T cell receptor beta chains from one specimen sequenced in a study of blood T cells in healthy people across ages. It was with a sample-barcoded 5' primer and a J-beta primer mix that a second PCR of about 6 to 12 cycles was run. TCRdb itself ran the 5' RACE reads through MiXCR, one entry per CDR3 protein. Among some 1.5 million distinct CDR3 sequences, roughly 27% were seen once, and the ten largest hold 6.5% to 8.5%. Specimen: blood. The receptor set was obtained from a woman aged 25 to 39 in good health.

This rearrangement joins TRBV12-3 or TRBV12-4 to TRBJ2-1; maybe TRBD1 (5 bases). This CDR3 has 14 amino acids. Trimming removed 6 bases from V and 9 bases from J, with 18 bases in between. The DNA for the CDR3 is TGTGCCAGCAGCTCCGGCGTCAGGGTGGCTGAGCAGTTCTTC. Translating gives CASSSGVRVAEQFF.

This clonotype was detected only once. A much larger clone lies one base from this, so it may be a read error. The DNA is omitted, as the CDR3 cannot be located on it reliably, and the CDR3 follows TCRdb's listing. The rearrangement joins TRBV12-5 to TRBJ2-6. The CDR3 has 17 residues if both end residues are counted. Germline V lookup: CDR1 LGHNT, CDR2 FRNRAP. The CDR3 spells CASGLVRWGSGANVRTF.

This clonotype was seen a single time. The rearrangement joins TRBV3-1 to TRBJ2-2; tentatively, D is TRBD2 (5 bases). The CDR3 has 14 residues. CDR1 and CDR2 from the germline V gene are LGHDT and YNNKEL (reference sequence). The germline V and J ends were trimmed by 7 bases and 6 bases, with 15 bases remaining between them. As DNA, the CDR3 is TGTGCCAGCACGGCGGGTGTTTCAGCCGGGGAGCTGTTTTTT. The encoded protein is CASTAGVSAGELFF.

V usage is TRBV6-1 and J usage is TRBJ1-2, with D unresolved. Looked up from germline, CDR1 is MNHNS and CDR2 is SASEGT. V was shortened by 3 bases and J by 8 bases, with 7 bases between the two germline ends. The CDR3 consists of 11 residues. CDR3 DNA sequence: TGTGCCAGCAGTGAGCTAGGAGGCTACACCTTC. It is translated as CASSELGGYTF.

The chain combines TRBV4-1 with TRBJ1-5, with D unclear. Germline CDR1 MGHRA, CDR2 YSYEKL. The V and J ends lost 3 bases and 7 bases respectively, with 16 bases between them. The CDR3 spans 15 residues. Here the CDR3 DNA reads TGCGCCAGCAGCCAGGCTGGACTCCCGGTACAGCCCCAGCATTTT. Translation gives CASSQAGLPVQPQHF.

The sample holds a few counts of this clonotype. This rearrangement joins TRBV12-3 or TRBV12-4 to TRBJ1-4; 8 bases agree with TRBD1. CDR3 length: 14 residues. Trimming cost V 6 bases and J 6 bases; bases outside gene matches: 6. The CDR3 sequence is CASSLTGADEKLFF. CDR3 coding DNA: TGTGCCAGCAGCCTGACAGGGGCGGATGAAAAACTGTTTTTT.

J is TRBJ1-6 and V is TRBV3-1; tentative D call: TRBD1 (6 bases). The germline V gene has CDR1 LGHDT and CDR2 YNNKEL (reference sequence). V dropped 1 base and J dropped 10 bases, with 14 bases sitting between them. The CDR3 is 15 amino acids. The CDR3 is CASSQGTAGSSPLHF. The DNA of the CDR3 is TGTGCCAGCAGCCAAGGGACAGCCGGCAGCTCACCCCTCCACTTT.

Only a few counts were recorded for this clonotype. The CDR3 nucleotides are TGCAGCGGGGGACAGGGGACGGACAATGAGCAGTTCTTC. As protein: CSGGQGTDNEQFF. V is TRBV29-1 and J is TRBJ2-1, with 10 bases that match TRBD1. Germline loops: CDR1 SQVTM, CDR2 ANQGSEA. J gave up 5 bases and V 7 bases, and 5 bases lay outside the gene matches. The CDR3 consists of 13 residues.

This clonotype has only a few counts. This sequence joins TRBV12-3 or TRBV12-4 and TRBJ2-2; perhaps TRBD2 as D (6 bases). V lost 0 bases and J 5 bases, leaving 13 bases between the germline ends. This CDR3 is 16 amino acids long. The CDR3 spells CASSLANSGGTGELFF. Here the CDR3 DNA reads TGTGCCAGCAGTTTAGCCAACTCCGGGGGTACCGGGGAGCTGTTTTTT.

This clonotype was detected only once. The V gene is TRBV20-1, the J gene TRBJ2-1, with unresolved D. Germline V gene data show CDR1 as DFQATT and CDR2 as SNEGSKA (reference sequence). The CDR3 loop spans 15 amino acids. Trimming removed 3 bases at V and 0 bases at J, with 12 bases between. The CDR3 nucleotides are TGCAGTGCTAGCCGGACCGCAATCTCCTACAATGAGCAGTTCTTC. It yields the protein CSASRTAISYNEQFF.

V usage is TRBV20-1 and J usage is TRBJ2-3; D is unclear. The V end was cut by 3 bases, the J end by 2 bases, with 18 bases between. CDR3 size: 16 residues. Germline CDR1 DFQATT, CDR2 SNEGSKA (reference sequence). As DNA, the CDR3 is TGCAGTGCTAGCCGCCCCGCGGAGCAAATCACAGATACGCAGTATTTT. Its translation is CSASRPAEQITDTQYF.

This clonotype was counted many times. The chain recombines TRBV7-2 with TRBJ2-7, with a tentative D call TRBD2 (6 bases). V lost 1 base to trimming and J lost 4 bases, with 14 bases between them. Germline CDR1 reads SGHTA; CDR2 reads FQGNSA. The CDR3 runs 15 residues. CDR3 nucleotide sequence: TGTGCCAGCAGCTTAGGAAGTGTACGGGGGTACGAGCAGTACTTC. Translation: CASSLGSVRGYEQYF.

The rearrangement joins TRBV6-1 to TRBJ1-3; D uncertain. The CDR3 loop spans 12 amino acids. The germline V gene has CDR1 MNHNS and CDR2 SASEGT. Trimming shortened V by 2 bases and J by 12 bases, and 11 bases separated the two germline ends. CDR3 bases: TGTGCCAGCAGTGAAATCGGCGACCACATATATTTT. Protein: CASSEIGDHIYF.

This clonotype occurred a few times. Its ends do not fully match the called genes, so a read error is possible. This chain connects TRBV3-1 to TRBJ2-5; D possibly corresponds to TRBD2 (5 bases). This CDR3 has 11 residues. Germline V gene sequence: CDR1 LGHDT, CDR2 YNNKEL (reference sequence). Here the CDR3 reads CTSSRGETQYF. DNA for the CDR3: TGTACCAGCAGCCGCGGGGAGACCCAGTACTTC.

This chain connects TRBV7-9 to TRBJ2-5, with 7 bases identical to TRBD2. J lost 11 bases, V lost 5 bases, and 20 bases had no gene match. Germline CDR1 reads SEHNR; CDR2 reads FQNEAQ (reference sequence). The CDR3 totals 16 residues. The CDR3 region is CASSPRGSLRENEQYF. DNA of the CDR3: TGTGCCAGCAGCCCTCGCGGGAGCTTGAGGGAAAATGAGCAGTACTTC. The full variable domain, in which reference TRBV7-9 and TRBJ2-5 provide the parts outside the CDR3, is DTGVSQNPRHKITKRGQNVTFRCDPISEHNRLYWYRQTLGQGPEFLTYFQNEAQLEKSRLLSDRFSAERPKGSFSTLEIQRTEQGDSAMYLCASSPRGSLRENEQYFGPGTRLLVL.

The table lists this clonotype with a few counts. V usage is TRBV7-3 and J usage is TRBJ2-2; D is uncertain. The ends were cut back, 5 bases at V and 4 bases at J, with 14 bases in the middle. Germline V lookup: CDR1 SGHTA, CDR2 FQGTGA. The CDR3 spans 15 residues. CDR3 protein: CASSPGGLGTGELFF. As DNA, the CDR3 is TGTGCCAGCAGCCCCGGTGGGTTGGGCACCGGGGAGCTGTTTTTT.

The V gene is TRBV7-9, the J gene TRBJ2-1; 13 bases match TRBD2. This CDR3 comprises 16 residues. CDR1 and CDR2 (germline): SEHNR, FQNEAQ (reference sequence). V was clipped by 8 bases and J by 6 bases; unmatched bases: 10. The CDR3 DNA is TGTGCCAGCGGAAGACGGACTAGCGGGAGAGGCAATGAGCAGTTCTTC. This sequence encodes CASGRRTSGRGNEQFF.

Note on this clonotype: A much larger clone lies one base from this, so it may be a read error. V and J are TRBV6-4 and TRBJ2-3; no firm D call. Trimming stripped 3 bases from V and 7 bases from J, with 11 bases between. Germline V gene sequence: CDR1 MRHNA, CDR2 SNTAGT. CDR3 length: 13 amino acids. CDR3 in DNA: TGTGCCAGCAGTGAGGCTAGATTGAATACGCAGTATTTT. Amino acids: CASSEARLNTQYF.

In this sample, this clonotype turned up a few times. One junction end disagrees with the germline gene, perhaps due to a read error. The rearrangement joins TRBV6-1 to TRBJ1-1, with a possible D match to TRBD1 (6 bases). The CDR3 contains 14 residues. Germline V lookup: CDR1 MNHNS, CDR2 SASEGT. CDR3 amino acids: CASSRQDRNAEAFF. In DNA, the CDR3 is TGTGCCAGCAGTAGACAGGATAGGAACGCTGAAGCTTTCTTT.

As regards this clonotype: One base away lies a much larger clone, so this may be a sequencing read error. This chain's CDR3 is CASSFIVRGGYTF. CDR3 DNA: TGTGCCAGCAGTTTTATAGTCAGGGGCGGCTACACCTTC. V is TRBV12-3 or TRBV12-4 and J is TRBJ1-2, with a tentative D call TRBD1 (6 bases). The CDR3 consists of 13 residues. V shed 3 bases and J shed 8 bases, with 13 bases lying between them.